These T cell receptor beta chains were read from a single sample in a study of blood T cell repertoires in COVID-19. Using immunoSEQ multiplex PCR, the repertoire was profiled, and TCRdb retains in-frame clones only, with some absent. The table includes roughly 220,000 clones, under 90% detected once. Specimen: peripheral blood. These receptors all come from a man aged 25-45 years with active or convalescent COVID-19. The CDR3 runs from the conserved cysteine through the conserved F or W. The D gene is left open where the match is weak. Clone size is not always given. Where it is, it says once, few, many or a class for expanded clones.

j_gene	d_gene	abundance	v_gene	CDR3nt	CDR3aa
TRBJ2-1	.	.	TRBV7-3	TGTGCCAGCAGCTTACTATCGGGTTACAATGAGCAGTTCTTC	CASSLLSGYNEQFF
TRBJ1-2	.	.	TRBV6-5	TGTGCCAGCACCCCGTATGGAGATGGCTACACCTTC	CASTPYGDGYTF
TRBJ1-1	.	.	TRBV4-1	TGCGCCAGCAGCCAAGAGACTCGGGTGGACACTGAAGCTTTCTTT	CASSQETRVDTEAFF
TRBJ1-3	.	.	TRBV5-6	TGTGCCAGCAGCCCTTCACAGGGCTTCCCGGGGCCTAATTTT	CASSPSQGFPGPNF
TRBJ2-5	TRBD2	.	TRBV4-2	TGTGCCAGCAGCCAAGCTCGGCGGGGGGAGACCCAGTACTTC	CASSQARRGETQYF
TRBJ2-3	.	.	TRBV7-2	TGTGCCAGCAGCTTAGCGGGGGCCCTTAGCACAGATACGCAGTATTTT	CASSLAGALSTDTQYF
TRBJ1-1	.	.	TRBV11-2	TGTGCCAGCAGCAACTACAGGGCCCGGGCTTTCTTT	CASSNYRARAFF
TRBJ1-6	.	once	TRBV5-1	TGCGCCAGCAGCTTGCAGGGTGGGAATTCACCCCTCCACTTT	CASSLQGGNSPLHF
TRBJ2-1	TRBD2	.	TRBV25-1	TGTGCCAGCACGGGACTACCTAATGAGCAGTTCTTC	CASTGLPNEQFF
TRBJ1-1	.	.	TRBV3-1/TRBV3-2	TGTGCCAGCAACGACAGGCCCAACACTGAAGCTTTCTTT	CASNDRPNTEAFF
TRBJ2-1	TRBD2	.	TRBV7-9	TGTGCCAGCAGCAGCGGGGGATCGTCCTACAATGAGCAGTTCTTC	CASSSGGSSYNEQFF
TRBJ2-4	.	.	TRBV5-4	TGTGCCAGCAGCTTGTGGCATGGAGACATTCAGTACTTC	CASSLWHGDIQYF
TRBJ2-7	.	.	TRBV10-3	TGTGCCATCAGTGTGCAGAAAACCTCCTACGAGCAGTACTTC	CAISVQKTSYEQYF
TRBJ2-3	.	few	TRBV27	TGTGCCTCGGCAAGGAGGGCCGGTTTGACAGATACGCAGTATTTT	CASARRAGLTDTQYF
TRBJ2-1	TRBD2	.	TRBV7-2	TGTGCCAGCAGACTAACCGGGACTAGCGGGACGAATGAGCAGTTCTTC	CASRLTGTSGTNEQFF
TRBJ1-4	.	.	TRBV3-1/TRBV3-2	TGTGCCAGCAGCCAAGCGAGGGGAGGCGGGAATGAAAAACTGTTTTTT	CASSQARGGGNEKLFF
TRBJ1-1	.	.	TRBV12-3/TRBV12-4	TGTGCCAGTGGGGGGGGAAACACTGAAGCTTTCTTT	CASGGGNTEAFF
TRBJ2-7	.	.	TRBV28	TGTGCCAGCAGTAGATCAGGCCCCTACGAGCAGTACTTC	CASSRSGPYEQYF
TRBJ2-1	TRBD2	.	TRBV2	TGTGCCAGCAGGTTGACTAGCGGGGGGGCAAATGAGCAGTTCTTC	CASRLTSGGANEQFF
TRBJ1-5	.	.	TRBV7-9	TGTGCCAGCACAGACCCAGGGTTTCAGCCCCAGCATTTT	CASTDPGFQPQHF
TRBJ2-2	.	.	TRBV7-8	TGTGCCAGCAGCCGGGACTCGGCCCAACGAGCCGGGGAGCTGTTTTTT	CASSRDSAQRAGELFF
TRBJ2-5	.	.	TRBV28	TGTGCCAGCAGTACCGTCAACACCGAAAAGACCCAGTACTTC	CASSTVNTEKTQYF
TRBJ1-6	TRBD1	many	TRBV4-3	TGCGCCAGCAGCCGGGACAGCCTTAATTCACCCCTCCACTTT	CASSRDSLNSPLHF
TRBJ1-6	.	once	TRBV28	TGTGCCTCGGAGGAAAATAATTCACCCCTCCACTTT	CASEENNSPLHF
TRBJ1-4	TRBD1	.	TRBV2	TGTACCAGCAGAGCCGCCGGGACAGGGGGAAGGAAACTGTTTTTT	CTSRAAGTGGRKLFF
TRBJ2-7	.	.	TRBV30	TGTGCCTGGAGTGCGTCTAGGACAGCTCCTGCCGAGCAGTACTTC	CAWSASRTAPAEQYF
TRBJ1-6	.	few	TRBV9	TGTGCCAGCAGCGTAGGCAGGGTGAATTCACCCCTCCACTTT	CASSVGRVNSPLHF
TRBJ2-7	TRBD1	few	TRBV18	TGTGCCAGCTCACGGGACAGGGGGAAGTACTTC	CASSRDRGKYF
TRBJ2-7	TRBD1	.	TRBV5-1	TGCGCCAGCAGCCCTCGACCGGGACAGGGGGACGAGCAGTACTTC	CASSPRPGQGDEQYF
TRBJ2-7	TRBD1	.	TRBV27	TGTGCCAGCAGCTTGACAGGGCCTTACGAGCAGTACTTC	CASSLTGPYEQYF
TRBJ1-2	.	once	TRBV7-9	TGTGCCAGCAGCCCAACAAATCCTTATGGCTACACCTTC	CASSPTNPYGYTF
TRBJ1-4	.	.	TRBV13	TGTGCCAGCAGCATCCGGGGGGCGTCAACTAATGAAAAACTGTTTTTT	CASSIRGASTNEKLFF
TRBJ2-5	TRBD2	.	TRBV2	TGTGCCAGCAGTGAAGCGAAGGCGGGGGGGCGGACCCAGTACTTC	CASSEAKAGGRTQYF
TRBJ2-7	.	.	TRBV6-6	TGTGCCAGCAGTTACGTTAGACTAGAGACCTACGAGCAGTACTTC	CASSYVRLETYEQYF
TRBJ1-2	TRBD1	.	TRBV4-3	TGCGCCAGCAGCCAAGAAGGTCAGGGGGCCTATGGCTACACCTTC	CASSQEGQGAYGYTF
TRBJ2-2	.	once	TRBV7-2	TGTGCCAGCAGTCCTTCCCGAACTAGGGTGAACACCGGGGAGCTGTTTTTT	CASSPSRTRVNTGELFF
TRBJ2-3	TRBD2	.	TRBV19	TGTGCCAGTCTAGGAGCTAGCGGATACCCAGATACGCAGTATTTT	CASLGASGYPDTQYF
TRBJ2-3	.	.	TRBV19	TGTGCCAGTAGCGACAGGCCCTTGCAGTATTTT	CASSDRPLQYF
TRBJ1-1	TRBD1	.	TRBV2	TGTGCCAGCACGGCAGGGGGACCTGAAGCTTTCTTT	CASTAGGPEAFF
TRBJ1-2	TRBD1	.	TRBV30	TGTGCCTGGAAGACAGGGGATTCGGGCTACACCTTC	CAWKTGDSGYTF
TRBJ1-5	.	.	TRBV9	TGTGCCAGCAGCAAAGGACAGACCTTGATCCAGCCCCAGCATTTT	CASSKGQTLIQPQHF